Shown below are 2 T cell receptor beta chains from a single sample sequenced in a study of blood T cell repertoires in COVID-19. This table comes from immunoSEQ multiplex PCR, and its TCRdb copy is limited to in-frame clones, with some not included. The data contain 310,000 or so clones, under 90% of them singletons. Sequencing input: PBMCs or T cells enriched from blood (not recorded which). These receptors all come from a woman aged 18-30 years who had recovered from COVID-19.

This clone was picked up a small number of times. The V call is TRBV30, the J call TRBJ2-7; D perhaps matches TRBD1 (6 bases). This CDR3 has 12 amino acids. Per the germline V gene, CDR1 is GTSNPN and CDR2 is SVGIG (reference sequence). V lost 2 bases, J lost 2 bases, and 7 bases lay in between. CDR3 coding DNA: TGTGCCTGGAGTACAGGGACCTACGAGCAGTACTTC. This encodes CAWSTGTYEQYF.

The chain joins TRBV15 to TRBJ1-6; D not resolved. Germline values: CDR1 LNHNV, CDR2 YYDKDF (reference sequence). CDR3 length equals 15 residues. V lost 0 bases and J lost 3, with 6 bases in between. CDR3 sequence reads: CATSREQIYNSPLHF. The CDR3 DNA is TGTGCCACCAGCAGAGAACAGATCTATAATTCACCCCTCCACTTT.